What follows are 15 T cell receptor beta chains derived from one specimen sequenced in a study of beta chain features in type 1 diabetes. cDNA synthesis used the whole RNA isolate, giving expressed TCRB sequences. Method: immunoSEQ multiplex PCR; TCRdb's copy keeps in-frame clones and lacks some. The sample has about 350,000 clones, around a fifth seen once. Material for sequencing was naive CD4+ T cells from blood. The receptors originated from a young woman in good health.

This clone was picked up one time. The chain employs TRBV7-8 and TRBJ1-1, with TRBD1 identical over 10 bases. Trimming took 2 bases from V and 5 from J; bases not matched to a gene: 5. Looked up from germline, CDR1 is SGHVS and CDR2 is FQNEAQ. The CDR3 loop spans 15 amino acids. The CDR3 spells CASSLRDRGSTEAFF. In nucleotides, the CDR3 is TGTGCCAGCAGCTTACGGGACAGGGGAAGTACTGAAGCTTTCTTT.

This clone has just a few counts. This chain connects TRBV18 to TRBJ1-5; D might be TRBD1 (6 bases). CDR1 and CDR2 from the germline V gene are KGHSH and LQKENI. Trimming took off 0 bases at V and 6 bases at J, with 12 bases between the two ends. The CDR3 spans 15 residues. CDR3 in amino acids: CASSPPSRGSQPQHF. CDR3 nucleotides: TGTGCCAGCTCACCACCTTCGAGGGGGAGTCAGCCCCAGCATTTT.

This clone was observed a few times. The CDR3 region has the DNA TGTGCCAGCAACCCCGGGGACAGGGGTGGCAATCAGCCCCAGCATTTT. It encodes CASNPGDRGGNQPQHF. V usage is TRBV6-6 and J usage is TRBJ1-5, with 10 bases fitting TRBD1. The germline CDR1 and CDR2 sequences are MNHNY and SVGAGI (reference sequence). The CDR3 totals 16 residues. V lost 7 bases and J lost 2; bases outside the gene matches: 8.

The rearrangement joins TRBV6-1 to TRBJ2-7; TRBD2 matches 10 bases. Germline CDR1 and CDR2: MNHNS and SASEGT. The junction had 8 bases not matched to a gene; V was cut back by 6 bases and J by 3 bases. The CDR3 extends over 15 amino acids. As DNA, the CDR3 is TGTGCCAGCAGCCCCAGGACTAGCGGAGGCTACGAGCAGTACTTC. This translates into CASSPRTSGGYEQYF.

This chain uses TRBV28 with TRBJ1-2, with D maybe TRBD1 (6 bases). The CDR3 covers 14 residues. Between the trimmed V and J ends, which lost 6 bases and 4 bases, there was a span of 15 bases. Germline CDR1 and CDR2: MDHEN and SYDVKM. Here the CDR3 reads CASSLDRSFYGYTF. The CDR3 nucleotides read TGTGCCAGCAGCCTCGACAGGAGTTTCTATGGCTACACCTTC.

This clone appeared a few times. CDR3 sequence reads: CASSPRTGGHYGYTF. CDR3 DNA: TGTGCCAGCAGTCCTAGGACAGGGGGGCACTATGGCTACACCTTC. The chain has TRBV6-1 and TRBJ1-2; 10 bases map to TRBD1. J gave up 3 bases and V 5 bases, and 6 bases lay outside the gene matches. The CDR3 loop spans 15 amino acids. The germline CDR1 and CDR2 sequences are MNHNS and SASEGT.

The chain employs TRBV7-2 and TRBJ1-3; weak D call: TRBD1 (5 bases). Trimming cost V 6 bases and J 4 bases, with 13 bases left between them. Per the germline V gene, CDR1 is SGHTA and CDR2 is FQGNSA. This CDR3 has 14 residues. The CDR3 region is CASSTDRAGNTIYF. The CDR3 nucleotides read TGTGCCAGCAGTACAGACAGAGCCGGAAACACCATATATTTT.

The chain is built from TRBV18 and TRBJ2-7; 12 bases align to TRBD2. Germline trimming cut 4 bases from V and 2 bases from J; bases unmatched to any gene: 3. CDR3 length: 15 amino acids. The V gene's germline CDR1 is KGHSH and CDR2 LQKENI. The chain's CDR3 is CASSQLAGGTYEQYF. CDR3 nucleotide sequence: TGTGCCAGCTCACAACTAGCGGGGGGAACCTACGAGCAGTACTTC.

V usage is TRBV2 and J usage is TRBJ2-7, with 7 bases fitting TRBD2. The CDR3 is made up of 13 amino acids. V gave up 8 bases and J gave up 6 bases; unmatched junction bases: 10. Germline values: CDR1 SNHLY, CDR2 FYNNEI. CDR3 sequence: CASRRGREGEQYF. CDR3 sequence (DNA): TGTGCCAGCCGTCGAGGCAGGGAGGGCGAGCAGTACTTC.

This chain joins TRBV2 and TRBJ2-1, with a tentative D call TRBD2 (5 bases). Germline values: CDR1 SNHLY, CDR2 FYNNEI. CDR3 length: 12 amino acids. V was clipped by 2 bases and J by 9 bases, with 8 bases between them. Here the CDR3 DNA reads TGTGCCAGCAGTGAATGGGCGGGTGAGCAGTTCTTC. Translating gives CASSEWAGEQFF. The complete variable domain, with remaining parts taken from reference TRBV2 and TRBJ2-1, reads EPEVTQTPSHQVTQMGQEVILRCVPISNHLYFYWYRQILGQKVEFLVSFYNNEISEKSEIFDDQFSVERPDGSNFTLKIRSTKLEDSAMYFCASSEWAGEQFFGPGTRLTVL.

V and J are TRBV2 and TRBJ2-5; tentative D call: TRBD2 (5 bases). Per germline, CDR1 SNHLY and CDR2 FYNNEI. The CDR3 sequence is 13 residues long. The V end was cut by 3 bases, the J end by 2 bases, with 7 bases between. This CDR3 reads CASSEEDQETQYF. CDR3 DNA sequence: TGTGCCAGCAGTGAGGAGGATCAAGAGACCCAGTACTTC.

This clone was detected a few times. This chain connects TRBV7-2 to TRBJ2-6; no clear D gene. This CDR3 has 14 amino acids. CDR1 and CDR2 (germline): SGHTA, FQGNSA. With 5 bases removed from V and 0 bases from J, the gap between germline ends came to 5 bases. CDR3 bases: TGTGCCAGCAGCCCTTCCTCTGGGGCCAACGTCCTGACTTTC. Encoded protein: CASSPSSGANVLTF.

Worth noting for this clone: Other nucleotide sequences in the sample specify the same CDR3. This chain joins TRBV9 and TRBJ1-5; no clear D. The CDR3 sequence is 15 residues long. V was pared by 0 bases and J by 1 base, with 8 bases between. Germline V gives CDR1 SGDLS, CDR2 YYNGEE. Here the CDR3 DNA reads TGTGCCAGCAGCGTAGAGGGCGGGAGCAATCAGCCCCAGCATTTT. It specifies CASSVEGGSNQPQHF.

This clone was found a few times. The chain couples TRBV30 to TRBJ2-5, with D possibly matching TRBD1 (5 bases). The CDR3 extends over 14 amino acids. Trimming removed 1 base from V and 5 bases from J, with 14 bases in between. CDR1 and CDR2 (germline): GTSNPN, SVGIG (reference sequence). The CDR3 region has the DNA TGTGCCTGGAGTGAAGGGGCGGTCCCTGAGACCCAGTACTTC. Translation: CAWSEGAVPETQYF.

The chain has TRBV5-1 and TRBJ2-7, with a weak D call TRBD1 (6 bases). Germline values: CDR1 SGHRS, CDR2 YFSETQ. The CDR3 runs to 14 residues. Trimming cost V 0 bases and J 5 bases, with 12 bases left between them. Written as DNA, the CDR3 is TGCGCCAGCAGCTTGGGAACAGGGCGCGACGAGCAGTACTTC. It specifies CASSLGTGRDEQYF.